Listed below are T cell receptor beta chains from one sample, sequenced in a study of naive and memory T cell subsets. TCRdb passed the UMI-ligation and nested PCR reads through MiXCR, listing each CDR3 protein once. Of 95,000 to 150,000 distinct CDR3 sequences listed, 36% are singletons. Sequencing used central memory CD4+ T cells from blood. The receptors derive from a human donor in good health. Each CDR3 is given with its conserved first and last residue. Fields, in order: CDR3 protein, CDR3 DNA, CDR3 length, D gene, clone size, V gene, J gene. A D gene is named only where the DNA matches it firmly. Only part of the rows carry a size: once, few, many, or a class if the clone is expanded.

cdr3_aa: CAISPGQAFEQYF
cdr3_nt: TGTGCCATCAGTCCGGGACAGGCGTTCGAGCAGTACTTC
cdr3_length: 13
d_call: TRBD1
clone_size: NA
v_call: TRBV10-3
j_call: TRBJ2-7

cdr3_aa: CASSSRTVNSPLHF
cdr3_nt: TGTGCCAGCAGTTCCCGGACGGTTAATTCACCCCTCCACTTT
cdr3_length: 14
d_call: NA
clone_size: NA
v_call: TRBV27
j_call: TRBJ1-6

cdr3_aa: CASRDQITEAFF
cdr3_nt: TGTGCCAGCCGCGACCAGATCACTGAAGCTTTCTTT
cdr3_length: 12
d_call: NA
clone_size: NA
v_call: TRBV7-9
j_call: TRBJ1-1

cdr3_aa: CASSQVRGGTQYF
cdr3_nt: TGTGCCAGCAGCCAAGTTCGGGGGGGTACGCAGTATTTT
cdr3_length: 13
d_call: TRBD2
clone_size: many
v_call: TRBV3-1
j_call: TRBJ2-3

cdr3_aa: CASSSGVRTETQYF
cdr3_nt: TGTGCCAGCAGCTCGGGGGTCCGAACGGAGACCCAGTACTTC
cdr3_length: 14
d_call: NA
clone_size: NA
v_call: TRBV11-1
j_call: TRBJ2-5

cdr3_aa: CASSFGSYGYTF
cdr3_nt: TGTGCCAGCAGTTTCGGCAGCTATGGCTACACCTTC
cdr3_length: 12
d_call: NA
clone_size: many
v_call: TRBV28
j_call: TRBJ1-2

cdr3_aa: CASSTVRSGSAYNEQFF
cdr3_nt: TGTGCCAGCAGTACGGTGCGCTCCGGGTCTGCGTACAATGAGCAGTTCTTC
cdr3_length: 17
d_call: NA
clone_size: NA
v_call: TRBV6-5
j_call: TRBJ2-1

cdr3_aa: CASSLSTSGRTQYF
cdr3_nt: TGTGCCAGCAGTTTGTCAACTAGCGGGAGGACCCAGTACTTC
cdr3_length: 14
d_call: TRBD2
clone_size: few
v_call: TRBV27
j_call: TRBJ2-5

cdr3_aa: CAATARDSFNNEQFF
cdr3_nt: TGTGCCGCTACGGCCCGGGACTCTTTTAACAATGAGCAGTTCTTC
cdr3_length: 15
d_call: NA
clone_size: NA
v_call: TRBV10-3
j_call: TRBJ2-1

cdr3_aa: CASSDGGANEQFF
cdr3_nt: TGTGCCAGCAGTGATGGGGGCGCGAATGAGCAGTTCTTC
cdr3_length: 13
d_call: NA
clone_size: NA
v_call: TRBV12-3/TRBV12-4
j_call: TRBJ2-1

cdr3_aa: CASSPQGADEQYF
cdr3_nt: TGTGCCAGCTCACCCCAGGGTGCTGACGAGCAGTACTTC
cdr3_length: 13
d_call: NA
clone_size: few
v_call: TRBV18
j_call: TRBJ2-7

cdr3_aa: CASSPIRMGYEQYF
cdr3_nt: TGTGCCAGCAGCCCGATTCGGATGGGCTACGAGCAGTACTTC
cdr3_length: 14
d_call: NA
clone_size: NA
v_call: TRBV3-1
j_call: TRBJ2-7

cdr3_aa: CASTQTGRTNEAFF
cdr3_nt: TGTGCCAGCACCCAGACAGGGAGGACAAATGAAGCTTTCTTT
cdr3_length: 14
d_call: TRBD1
clone_size: NA
v_call: TRBV12-3/TRBV12-4
j_call: TRBJ1-1